These 20 T cell receptor beta chains originate from one sample sequenced in a study of response to subunit inactivated influenza vaccine. Each CDR3 protein is one row after TCRdb ran MiXCR on the RT-PCR reads. Seen here are about 520,000 distinct CDR3 sequences, under 8.5% observed once, and the top ten hold less than 15%. Sequences were derived from PBMCs from blood, sampled less than 30 months after vaccination. The receptors here all came from a man aged 50 to 69 who received an inactivated influenza vaccine.

This sequence joins TRBV7-2 and TRBJ2-7; D may be TRBD1 or TRBD2 (5 bases each). The V gene's germline CDR1 is SGHTA and CDR2 FQGNSA. The germline V and J ends were trimmed by 4 bases and 7 bases, with 26 bases remaining between them. This CDR3 contains 17 residues. CDR3 region: CASSSDPGTAIPKEQYF. As DNA, the CDR3 is TGTGCCAGCAGCTCTGACCCCGGGACGGCCATCCCGAAGGAGCAGTACTTC.

This clonotype was recorded at least ten times. The V gene is TRBV29-1, the J gene TRBJ2-5, with TRBD2 matching 8 bases. Per the germline V gene, CDR1 is SQVTM and CDR2 is ANQGSEA. The CDR3 extends over 14 amino acids. V lost 7 bases, J lost 4 bases, and 11 bases stayed unmatched. The chain's CDR3 is CSARGSGSPETQYF. As DNA, the CDR3 is TGCAGCGCCCGGGGCAGCGGGAGCCCAGAGACCCAGTACTTC.

This clonotype has a handful of counts. This chain joins TRBV10-3 and TRBJ1-2; D not certain. The length of the CDR3 is 14 residues. Trimming removed 8 bases at V and 3 bases at J, with 16 bases between. CDR1 and CDR2 from the germline V gene are ENHRY and SYGVKD. The CDR3 bases are TGTGCCATCTCTGACCTGAACCAAGACTATGGCTACACCTTC. It yields the protein CAISDLNQDYGYTF.

This sequence joins TRBV10-1 and TRBJ1-1; the D gene is possibly TRBD1 (5 bases). Germline V gives CDR1 WNHNN, CDR2 SYGVQD (reference sequence). Between the trimmed V and J ends, which lost 3 bases and 1 base, there was a span of 9 bases. The length of the CDR3 is 14 residues. The CDR3 sequence is CASSDGGSNTEAFF. In nucleotides, the CDR3 is TGCGCCAGCAGTGACGGGGGTTCGAACACTGAAGCTTTCTTT.

This clonotype was seen only a few times. The rearrangement joins TRBV7-2 to TRBJ2-1; the match to TRBD2 covers 11 bases. CDR3 length equals 16 residues. Germline trimming cut 5 bases from V and 5 bases from J; bases unmatched to any gene: 8. Germline assignment: CDR1 SGHTA and CDR2 FQGNSA. The CDR3 DNA follows: TGTGCCAGCAGCCGTGCCCCTAGCGGGGGGAACAATGAGCAGTTCTTC. Translating gives CASSRAPSGGNNEQFF.

This clonotype was detected only a few times. This CDR3 is CASSQVGGAGNEQFF. The DNA of the CDR3 is TGTGCCAGCAGCCAAGTTGGGGGTGCCGGCAATGAGCAGTTCTTC. The chain employs TRBV14 and TRBJ2-1; D might be TRBD1 or TRBD2, each matching 5 bases. CDR1 and CDR2 (germline): SGHDN, FVKESK. The CDR3 length is 15 residues. V lost 1 base to trimming and J lost 6 bases, with 13 bases between them.

This clonotype was observed a handful of times. This chain links TRBV27 with TRBJ1-4, with 7 positions matching TRBD1. Germline loops: CDR1 MNHEY, CDR2 SMNVEV (reference sequence). The CDR3 is made up of 14 amino acids. The J segment lost 8 bases and the V segment lost 5 bases, leaving 8 bases of the junction unmatched. The CDR3 bases are TGTGCCAGCAGTACAGGGGTTTGGGGGGAAAAACTGTTTTTT. Translating it yields CASSTGVWGEKLFF.

The V gene is TRBV20-1, the J gene TRBJ1-6; TRBD1 matches 7 bases. After removal of 3 bases from V and 7 bases from J, the junction contained 6 bases not matched to a gene. The germline CDR1 and CDR2 sequences are DFQATT and SNEGSKA (reference sequence). The CDR3 loop spans 14 amino acids. In nucleotides, the CDR3 is TGCAGTGCTAGGGAGGCAGGGGGAAATTCACCCCTCCACTTT. Its translation is CSAREAGGNSPLHF.

In this sample, this clonotype turned up many times. V gene TRBV11-2 combines with J gene TRBJ2-3; 9 bases are shared with TRBD1. The V gene's germline CDR1 is SGHAT and CDR2 FQNNGV. With 7 bases clipped from V and 1 base from J, the junction kept 6 bases outside the gene matches. The CDR3 sequence is 15 residues long. The CDR3 region is CASTHRDRGTDTQYF. The CDR3 DNA is TGTGCCAGCACGCACCGGGACAGGGGCACAGATACGCAGTATTTT.

The sample holds a few counts of this clonotype. The chain combines TRBV7-9 with TRBJ2-3; 8 bases fit TRBD1. Germline CDR1 is SEHNR and CDR2 is FQNEAQ (reference sequence). V lost 7 bases and J lost 3; bases outside the gene matches: 12. CDR3 length: 16 amino acids. The CDR3 sequence is CASTQQGQVLTDTQYF. CDR3 sequence (DNA): TGTGCCAGCACACAACAGGGACAGGTATTGACAGATACGCAGTATTTT.

CDR3 sequence: CSARGPVGGYTF. The CDR3 nucleotides are TGCAGTGCTAGAGGCCCAGTGGGGGGCTACACCTTC. V usage is TRBV20-1 and J usage is TRBJ1-2, with D unresolved. CDR1 is DFQATT and CDR2 is SNEGSKA in the germline V gene (reference sequence). This CDR3 is built from 12 residues. The V gene lost 1 base and the J gene lost 8 bases, with 11 bases spanning the gap.

This clonotype appeared a few times. J is TRBJ2-2 and V is TRBV14, with D perhaps TRBD2 (6 bases). CDR1 and CDR2 from the germline V gene are SGHDN and FVKESK. This CDR3 is built from 14 residues. V was trimmed by 2 bases and J by 6 bases, leaving 10 bases between them. The CDR3 loop is CASSQRGGPGELFF. The CDR3 DNA reads as TGTGCCAGCAGCCAACGGGGAGGTCCCGGGGAGCTGTTTTTT.

Ten or more counts support this clonotype. The rearrangement uses TRBV5-6 and TRBJ2-1; 7 positions match TRBD2. Trimming removed 0 bases from V and 0 bases from J; junction bases left unmatched: 6. The CDR3 extends over 17 amino acids. Germline CDR1 is SGHDT and CDR2 is YYEEEE. The CDR3 DNA sequence: TGTGCCAGCAGCTTGGCCGTGGGGGGGATCTCCTACAATGAGCAGTTCTTC. Translation: CASSLAVGGISYNEQFF.

This clonotype has a count of ten or more. This chain links TRBV20-1 with TRBJ2-1; D is possibly TRBD1 (6 bases). The germline V gene encodes CDR1 DFQATT and CDR2 SNEGSKA (reference sequence). The CDR3 length is 17 residues. V lost 0 bases, J lost 0 bases, and 15 bases lay in between. CDR3 sequence reads: CSARDSKGVSSYNEQFF. The CDR3 DNA reads as TGCAGTGCTAGAGACTCAAAGGGGGTGAGCTCCTACAATGAGCAGTTCTTC.

The chain recombines TRBV10-3 with TRBJ2-6; D is perhaps TRBD1 or TRBD2 (5 bases each). The CDR3 is 15 residues long. Germline V CDR1 and CDR2: ENHRY, SYGVKD. The germline V and J ends were trimmed by 7 bases and 3 bases, with 13 bases remaining between them. The CDR3 DNA reads as TGTGCCATCACGGGACGGGGTGGTGGGGCCAACGTCCTGACTTTC. Translated: CAITGRGGGANVLTF.

The V call is TRBV12-3 or TRBV12-4, the J call TRBJ1-1; D remains ambiguous. The CDR3 length is 13 residues. Deletions cut 6 bases from V and 0 bases from J, with 8 bases between. Here the CDR3 DNA reads TGTGCCAGCAGCGTTCTCATGAACACTGAAGCTTTCTTT. This translates into CASSVLMNTEAFF.

This clonotype has a count of ten or more. The chain combines TRBV11-2 with TRBJ2-2, with a weak D call TRBD1 (6 bases). Germline-derived CDR1 and CDR2 are SGHAT and FQNNGV. Trimming took 1 base from V and 6 from J, leaving 12 bases between them. This CDR3 comprises 15 residues. CDR3 DNA sequence: TGTGCCAGCAGCTTAGGGTCAGGGGCTGCCGGGGAGCTGTTTTTT. Translated: CASSLGSGAAGELFF. Looking up the rest from reference TRBV11-2 and TRBJ2-2 gives the full variable domain: EAGVAQSPRYKIIEKRQSVAFWCNPISGHATLYWYQQILGQGPKLLIQFQNNGVVDDSQLPKDRFSAERLKGVDSTLKIQPAKLEDSAVYLCASSLGSGAAGELFFGEGSRLTVL.

This clonotype was picked up a small number of times. The chain recombines TRBV7-2 with TRBJ2-5, with 12 bases lining up with TRBD1. Trimming took 5 bases from V and 6 from J; bases not matched to a gene: 7. Looked up from germline, CDR1 is SGHTA and CDR2 is FQGNSA. The CDR3 extends over 15 amino acids. The CDR3 loop is CASSLGTGGGQTQYF. The CDR3 coding sequence is TGTGCCAGCAGCCTCGGGACAGGGGGCGGACAGACCCAGTACTTC.

In this sample, this clonotype turned up many times. V gene TRBV6-2 or TRBV6-3 combines with J gene TRBJ2-7; 11 positions agree with TRBD1. CDR3 length: 16 residues. Per the germline V gene, CDR1 is MNHEY and CDR2 is SVGEGT. The V gene end was trimmed by 8 bases and the J gene end by 2 bases; junction bases not matched to a gene: 11. The CDR3 coding sequence is TGTGCCAGCCTTCCTTTGGACAGGGGGCGGCCCTACGAGCAGTACTTC. Its protein is CASLPLDRGRPYEQYF.

This clonotype has just a few counts. V is TRBV19 and J is TRBJ1-6; TRBD1 might be the D (5 bases). The germline CDR1 and CDR2 sequences are LNHDA and SQIVND (reference sequence). V lost 7 bases and J 7 bases, leaving 11 bases between the germline ends. CDR3 length equals 13 residues. CDR3 DNA: TGTGCCAGTAATCGGGGCCGGAATTCACCCCTCCACTTT. Protein sequence: CASNRGRNSPLHF.